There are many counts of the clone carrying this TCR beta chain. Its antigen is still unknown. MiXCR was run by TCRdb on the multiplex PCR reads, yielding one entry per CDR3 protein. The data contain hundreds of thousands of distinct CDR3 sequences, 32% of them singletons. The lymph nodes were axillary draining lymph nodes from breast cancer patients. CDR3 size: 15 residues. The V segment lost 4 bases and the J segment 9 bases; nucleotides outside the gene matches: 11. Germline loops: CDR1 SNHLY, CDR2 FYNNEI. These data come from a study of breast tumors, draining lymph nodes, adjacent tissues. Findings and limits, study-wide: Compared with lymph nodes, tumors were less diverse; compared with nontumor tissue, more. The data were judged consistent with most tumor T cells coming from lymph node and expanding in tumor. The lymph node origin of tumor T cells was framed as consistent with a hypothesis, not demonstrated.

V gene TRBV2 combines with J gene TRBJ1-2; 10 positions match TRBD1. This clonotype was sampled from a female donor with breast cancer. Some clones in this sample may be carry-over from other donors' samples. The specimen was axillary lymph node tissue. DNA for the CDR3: TGTGCCAGCAGTGGGCCTGACAGGGGGCTTAGGCGCTACACCTTC. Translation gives CASSGPDRGLRRYTF.